This TCR beta chain was recorded in a study of T cells after yellow fever vaccination. Study-wide results and limits: Researchers report a weaker secondary response that nonetheless peaked faster, day 5 versus 15.

MiXCR, applied by TCRdb to the 5' RACE reads, yields one record per CDR3 protein. The repertoire holds hundreds of thousands of distinct CDR3 sequences, less than 20% seen once, with roughly a sixth in the top ten. In germline, CDR1 is SGHTA, CDR2 FQGTGA. The ends were cut back, 3 bases at V and 8 bases at J, with 8 bases in the middle. The CDR3 runs to 12 residues. This clonotype was counted a few times. Its antigen is currently unknown. The chain carries TRBV7-3 and TRBJ2-1, with unresolved D. The TCR comes from a man between 18 and 35 years old who received the YFV17D yellow fever vaccine. The sample here was PBMCs, taken 4 to 6 days after the first yellow fever vaccination. The CDR3 is CASSFPQDEQFF. The CDR3 nucleotides read TGTGCCAGCAGCTTTCCGCAGGATGAGCAGTTCTTC. Together with reference TRBV7-3 and TRBJ2-1, the CDR3 gives the full variable domain: GAGVSQTPSNKVTEKGKYVELRCDPISGHTALYWYRQSLGQGPEFLIYFQGTGAADDSGLPNDRFFAVRPEGSVSTLKIQRTERGDSAVYLCASSFPQDEQFFGPGTRLTVL.